This TCR beta chain came from a study of T cell responses to AZD1222 COVID-19 vaccine. Study-level results: There were repertoire samples only from the period after the peak T cell response. Mostly white British, mostly female donors; authors suggested clonal diversity may be underestimated.

Note on this clone: What it recognizes is unknown.

Assay used: immunoSEQ multiplex PCR; TCRdb lists only in-frame clones, some missing. The repertoire includes some 200,000 clones, roughly 93% of them detected once, and roughly 0.99% sits in the top ten. The sequence was obtained from an adult in good health. The specimen comprised peripheral blood, sampled on day 0 of AZD1222 vaccination.

The CDR3 DNA follows: TGTGCCAGCAGCTCGACCCCAGGAGCGGGAGGGCCCTACGAGCAGTACTTC. Amino acid sequence: CASSSTPGAGGPYEQYF. The genes are TRBV13 and TRBJ2-7; the match to TRBD2 covers 10 bases. The CDR3 is made up of 17 amino acids. The V gene end was trimmed by 4 bases and the J gene end by 2 bases; junction bases not matched to a gene: 11. Germline V CDR1 and CDR2: PRHDT, FYEKMQ (reference sequence). Supplemented by reference TRBV13 and TRBJ2-7, the full variable domain reads AAGVIQSPRHLIKEKRETATLKCYPIPRHDTVYWYQQGPGQDPQFLISFYEKMQSDKGSIPDRFSAQQFSDYHSELNMSSLELGDSALYFCASSSTPGAGGPYEQYFGPGTRLTVT.